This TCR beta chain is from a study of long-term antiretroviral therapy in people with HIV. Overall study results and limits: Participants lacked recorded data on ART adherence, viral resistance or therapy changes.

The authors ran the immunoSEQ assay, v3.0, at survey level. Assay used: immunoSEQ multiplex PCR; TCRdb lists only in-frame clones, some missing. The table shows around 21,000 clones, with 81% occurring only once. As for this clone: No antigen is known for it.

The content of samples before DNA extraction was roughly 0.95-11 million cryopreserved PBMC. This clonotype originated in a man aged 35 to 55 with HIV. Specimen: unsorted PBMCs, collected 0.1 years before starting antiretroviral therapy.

The CDR3 here is CASGGEGGLVEKLFF. The CDR3 DNA is TGTGCCAGCGGGGGGGAAGGGGGGCTGGTTGAAAAACTGTTTTTT. The chain joins TRBV7-2 to TRBJ1-4; possible D gene TRBD1, 6 bases. V lost 8 bases and J lost 7, with 20 bases in between. The germline V gene encodes CDR1 SGHTA and CDR2 FQGNSA. This CDR3 has 15 residues.